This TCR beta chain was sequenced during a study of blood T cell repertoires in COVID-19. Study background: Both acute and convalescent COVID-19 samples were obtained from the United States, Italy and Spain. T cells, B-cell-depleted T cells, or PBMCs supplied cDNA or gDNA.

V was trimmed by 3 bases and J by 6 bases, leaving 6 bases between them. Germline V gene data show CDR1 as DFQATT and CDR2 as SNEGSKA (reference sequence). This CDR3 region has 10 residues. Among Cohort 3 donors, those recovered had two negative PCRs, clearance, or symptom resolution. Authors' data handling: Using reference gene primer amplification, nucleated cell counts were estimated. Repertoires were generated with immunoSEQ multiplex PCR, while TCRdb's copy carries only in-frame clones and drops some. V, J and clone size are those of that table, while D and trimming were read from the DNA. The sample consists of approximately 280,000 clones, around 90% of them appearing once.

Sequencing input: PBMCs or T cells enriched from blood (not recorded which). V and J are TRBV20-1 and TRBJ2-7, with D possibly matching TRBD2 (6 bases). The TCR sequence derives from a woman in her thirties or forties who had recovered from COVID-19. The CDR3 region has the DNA TGCAGTGCTAGCGGGGGCGAGCAGTACTTC. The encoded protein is CSASGGEQYF.